This T cell receptor beta chain appears in the sequencing data of a study of blood T cell repertoires in COVID-19 (dated by TCRdb to 2018 to 2020). About the investigation overall: The collaborator samples originated in the United States, Italy and Spain and spanned the acute and convalescent phases of COVID-19. Samples came from the ongoing ImmuneRACE study (first 160 participants) plus 1,254 subjects from 6 global collaborators. A freely available public database, intended as a resource for researchers studying the immune response to SARS-CoV-2, is where the repertoires were released. The prospective study material was composed of cDNA or gDNA derived from T cells, B-cell-depleted T cells, or PBMCs. Where available, HLA class I and class II types were obtained from metadata supplied by the sample provider rather than from assay-based typing. Subjects who had been exposed to COVID-19, were actively infected with it, or had recovered from it provided the deeply sampled blood TCRbeta repertoires that made up the dataset. A de-identified subject ID, COVID-19 status, age in years and sex were almost always included in the sample metadata. Overall study outcomes, separate from this receptor: Clinical and demographic metadata were provided uncurated, with the amount varying by source and participant.

Details on this clone: Its antigen is unknown. The sample holds no much larger clone one base away, and base qualities are not on file.

TCRbeta CDR3 regions were amplified from genomic DNA using the immunoSEQ Assay, a bias-controlled multiplex PCR. Per the original workflow: Nucleated cell counts per sample were estimated from amplification of reference gene primers within the assay. Sequence reads were collapsed and filtered to measure the absolute abundance of every unique TCRbeta CDR3 rearrangement. For each sample, productive Simpson clonality was calculated as the square root of Simpson's diversity index over productive rearrangements. As stored in TCRdb, this immuneACCESS dataset retains in-frame rearrangements with V and J assigned. A fraction of the clones does not appear; measured against another copy, unresolved V genes explain less than half of the discrepancy, and the remainder lacks a known reason. The DNA gave D and trimming, while V, J and clone size come from that table. This sample holds some 28,000 clones; 87% were observed only once. The ten top clones hold roughly 10% of the sample.

Each collaborating institution followed its own protocols to collect whole blood in K2EDTA tubes. For TCRbeta analysis, collaborator samples were shipped as frozen whole blood, as isolated PBMCs, or as DNA extracted from either sample type. The cysteine opens and the phenylalanine closes a CDR3 of 15 amino acids. The entry retains the CDR3 DNA only, 45 bases that are in frame from base 1. CDR1 and CDR2 (MNHEY, SMNVEV) derive from the germline V gene (reference sequence). Trimming at the junction amounts to 2 bases on V and 7 bases on J, and the germline ends lie 17 bases apart. The rearranged segments are TRBV27 and TRBJ1-2, with a weak D call of TRBD1 (5 bases match). This receptor was obtained from a human donor in a cohort sampled during active COVID-19. The sequenced material came from peripheral blood. This receptor carries the CDR3 CASSLTQGLRGGYTF. The nucleotide sequence is TGTGCCAGCAGTTTAACTCAGGGTTTAAGAGGTGGCTACACCTTC.